Below are 22 T cell receptor beta chains sequenced from a single sample in a study of CD8 T cells in ankylosing spondylitis. One entry per CDR3 protein results from TCRdb running MiXCR on the 5' RACE reads. The profile shows 200,000 or so distinct CDR3 sequences, approximately 18% of them singletons. Sequenced material: blood, either unsorted or a sorted T cell fraction (not recorded which). These receptors all come from a male donor aged 10-29 years with ankylosing spondylitis or in good health (not recorded which).

This clonotype was seen at least ten times. The rearrangement joins TRBV12-3 or TRBV12-4 to TRBJ1-2; tentative D call: TRBD1 (5 bases). V lost 5 bases and J 4 bases, leaving 20 bases between the germline ends. The length of the CDR3 is 16 residues. The CDR3 loop is CASSPIRDLNLYGYTF. Written as DNA, the CDR3 is TGTGCCAGCAGTCCGATCCGGGACCTAAACCTCTATGGCTACACCTTC.

The gene calls are TRBV12-3 or TRBV12-4 and TRBJ2-7; 8 bases line up with TRBD2. CDR3 size: 14 residues. V dropped 6 bases and J dropped 6; count of bases not matched to a gene: 10. The chain's CDR3 is CASSQGLGPAEQYV. CDR3 bases: TGTGCCAGCAGCCAGGGACTAGGCCCCGCCGAGCAGTACGTC.

There are many counts of this clonotype. CDR3 in amino acids: CSAQPAGGYQPQHF. The CDR3, as DNA: TGCAGTGCCCAGCCTGCAGGCGGCTATCAGCCCCAGCATTTT. The chain recombines TRBV20-1 with TRBJ1-5, with D unclear. The CDR3 covers 14 residues. Germline V CDR1 and CDR2: DFQATT, SNEGSKA (reference sequence). With 6 bases removed from V and 5 bases from J, the gap between germline ends came to 17 bases.

The gene calls are TRBV6-5 and TRBJ2-1; possible D gene TRBD2, 5 bases. Trimming left V 5 bases short and J 7 bases short, with 9 bases between. In germline, CDR1 is MNHEY, CDR2 SVGAGI. This CDR3 comprises 12 residues. The DNA for the CDR3 is TGTGCCAGCAGTCATAGCGAGAATGAGCAGTTCTTC. Amino acids: CASSHSENEQFF.

This clonotype has ten or more counts. This chain uses TRBV5-1 with TRBJ2-7; 13 bases line up with TRBD2. Germline V gene lookup returns CDR1 SGHRS and CDR2 YFSETQ. The CDR3 runs to 17 residues. J lost 6 bases, V lost 1 base, and 10 bases had no gene match. DNA of the CDR3: TGCGCCAGCAGCTTGCCCTGGACTAGCGGGAGTCATTCCGAGCAGTACGTC. This codes for CASSLPWTSGSHSEQYV.

This clonotype appeared many times. V and J are TRBV7-9 and TRBJ2-1, with D perhaps matching TRBD2 (6 bases). V gave up 4 bases and J gave up 5 bases, with 21 bases separating them. Germline values: CDR1 SEHNR, CDR2 FQNEAQ (reference sequence). The CDR3 loop spans 17 amino acids. CDR3 nucleotide sequence: TGTGCCAGCAGCTCCGTTGTGAGACTAGTGGAAAACAATGAGCAGTTCTTC. Its protein product is CASSSVVRLVENNEQFF.

This clonotype was observed at least ten times. CDR3 in DNA: TGTGCCAGCAGAAGGATTCCTTCACCCCTCCACTTT. It specifies CASRRIPSPLHF. The chain combines TRBV3-1 with TRBJ1-6; D ambiguous. Trimming pared 6 bases from V and 9 bases from J, leaving 9 bases between. CDR1 is LGHDT, CDR2 YNNKEL, per germline (reference sequence). CDR3 length: 12 residues.

At least ten counts were recorded for this clonotype. V and J are TRBV5-1 and TRBJ2-7; 8 bases fit TRBD2. Germline loops: CDR1 SGHRS, CDR2 YFSETQ. CDR3 length: 14 amino acids. The trim removed 4 bases at V and 3 bases at J, leaving 6 bases unmatched. CDR3 DNA: TGCGCCAGCAGCCGCGACGGGAGGGTCTACGAGCAGTACGTC. Translated: CASSRDGRVYEQYV.

This clonotype was observed at least ten times. V gene TRBV5-1 combines with J gene TRBJ2-3, with D possibly being TRBD2 (6 bases). This CDR3 is built from 17 residues. V was cut by 4 bases and J by 0 bases, with 18 bases left in between. CDR1 SGHRS and CDR2 YFSETQ come from the germline V gene. The CDR3 DNA reads TGCGCCAGCAGCCCGAGTTCCCCTAGCGCAAGCACAGATACGCAGTATTTT. Amino acids: CASSPSSPSASTDTQYF.

Comment on this clonotype: Mismatch with germline at one junction end may stem from a read error. V is TRBV20-1 and J is TRBJ1-2, with D perhaps TRBD1 (5 bases). CDR1 and CDR2 from the germline V gene are DFQATT and SNEGSKA (reference sequence). The CDR3 spans 8 residues. The CDR3 region has the DNA TGCAGTGCCAGCCAAGGGGCATTC. It encodes CSASQGAF.

This sequence joins TRBV6-1 and TRBJ1-1; TRBD1 is a possible D gene (5 bases). Per germline, CDR1 MNHNS and CDR2 SASEGT. CDR3 length: 13 amino acids. Trimming took off 4 bases at V and 5 bases at J, with 11 bases between the two ends. DNA of the CDR3: TGTGCCAGCAGTGTTCAGGGAGGGACTGAAGCTTTCTTT. This codes for CASSVQGGTEAFF.

The chain couples TRBV4-1 to TRBJ2-1; 7 positions match TRBD1. The CDR3 covers 17 residues. J gave up 0 bases and V 1 base, and 6 bases lay outside the gene matches. CDR1 and CDR2 from the germline V gene are MGHRA and YSYEKL. CDR3 sequence: CASSQGDRVSSYNEQFF. CDR3 DNA sequence: TGCGCCAGCAGCCAAGGTGACAGGGTTAGCTCCTACAATGAGCAGTTCTTC.

This CDR3 is CSVASISLTDTQYF. The DNA for the CDR3 is TGCAGCGTTGCTAGTATCAGCCTCACAGATACGCAGTATTTT. The J gene is TRBJ2-3, the V gene TRBV29-1, with no clear D. Trimming took off 4 bases at V and 2 bases at J, with 13 bases between the two ends. The germline V gene encodes CDR1 SQVTM and CDR2 ANQGSEA. This CDR3 comprises 14 residues.

Many counts were recorded for this clonotype. This chain joins TRBV7-8 and TRBJ2-1; D might be TRBD2 (7 bases). The CDR3 runs 17 residues. V lost 0 bases and J 4 bases, leaving 16 bases between the germline ends. Germline V CDR1 and CDR2: SGHVS, FQNEAQ. The CDR3 sequence: CASSLARGLAEYNEQFF. The CDR3 nucleotides read TGTGCCAGCAGCTTAGCCCGGGGGCTAGCGGAATACAATGAGCAGTTCTTC.

This clonotype was detected ten times or more. The rearrangement joins TRBV7-8 to TRBJ2-1, with 8 nucleotides matching TRBD2. Looked up from germline, CDR1 is SGHVS and CDR2 is FQNEAQ. V gave up 1 base and J gave up 3 bases; unmatched junction bases: 11. CDR3 length: 18 residues. For the CDR3, the DNA is TGTGCCAGCAGCTTAGTAGGGTTTGGGACTAGGAACTACAATGAGCAGTTCTTC. This translates into CASSLVGFGTRNYNEQFF.

At least ten counts were recorded for this clonotype. V and J are TRBV12-3 or TRBV12-4 and TRBJ1-3; 8 bases fit TRBD1. CDR3 length: 16 residues. V shed 6 bases and J 7 bases; nucleotides not matched to a gene: 14. The CDR3 DNA is TGTGCCAGCAGCAGTTTTGGACAGGGAAATTCCAACACCATATATTTT. Translation gives CASSSFGQGNSNTIYF.

This clonotype occurred many times. The rearrangement links TRBV28 to TRBJ2-3; the D gene is possibly TRBD1 (6 bases). Per the germline V gene, CDR1 is MDHEN and CDR2 is SYDVKM. V lost 8 bases and J lost 6, with 9 bases in between. This CDR3 has 11 residues. The CDR3 coding sequence is TGTGCCAGCCGGCAGGGGGATACGCAGTATTTT. This translates into CASRQGDTQYF.

This clonotype was detected ten times or more. This rearrangement joins TRBV12-3 or TRBV12-4 to TRBJ2-7; D not resolved. The CDR3 is 14 amino acids. V lost 5 bases and J lost 1, with 12 bases in between. CDR3 DNA sequence: TGTGCCAGCAGTGAATCACTGGTTTCCTACGAGCAGTACTTC. Its protein is CASSESLVSYEQYF.

The chain uses TRBV18 and TRBJ2-7; 11 nucleotides line up with TRBD2. CDR1 and CDR2 from the germline V gene are KGHSH and LQKENI. The CDR3 is 16 amino acids. With 6 bases clipped from V and 3 bases from J, the junction kept 10 bases outside the gene matches. DNA of the CDR3: TGTGCCAGCTCCCCTATGGGACTAGCGGACTTCTACGAGCAGTACTTC. It is translated as CASSPMGLADFYEQYF. Full variable domain (remainder filled in from reference TRBV18 and TRBJ2-7): NAGVMQNPRHLVRRRGQEARLRCSPMKGHSHVYWYRQLPEEGLKFMVYLQKENIIDESGMPKERFSAEFPKEGPSILRIQQVVRGDSAAYFCASSPMGLADFYEQYFGPGTRLTVT.

There are many counts of this clonotype. The rearrangement uses TRBV7-2 and TRBJ2-7; D call uncertain. Germline loops: CDR1 SGHTA, CDR2 FQGNSA. The length of the CDR3 is 14 residues. With 2 bases removed from V and 2 bases from J, the gap between germline ends came to 10 bases. This CDR3 is CASSLYPGTYEQYV. CDR3 coding DNA: TGTGCCAGCAGCTTATATCCAGGTACCTACGAGCAGTACGTC.

This clonotype was recorded at least ten times. The J gene is TRBJ2-5, the V gene TRBV27; 8 nucleotides agree with TRBD2. Germline V gene sequence: CDR1 MNHEY, CDR2 SMNVEV (reference sequence). The J segment lost 5 bases and the V segment lost 8 bases, leaving 13 bases of the junction unmatched. The CDR3 length is 15 residues. The CDR3 protein is CASRRGSGIGETQYF. The DNA of the CDR3 is TGTGCCAGCCGGCGGGGTAGCGGGATAGGGGAGACCCAGTACTTC.

This clonotype has more than one count but fewer than ten. The rearrangement uses TRBV29-1 and TRBJ1-2; D is perhaps TRBD1 (5 bases). This CDR3 has 10 residues. The V end lost 3 bases, the J end lost 8 bases, and 7 bases lay between the germline ends. The germline V gene encodes CDR1 SQVTM and CDR2 ANQGSEA. CDR3 loop: CSVEGDGYTF. For the CDR3, the DNA is TGCAGCGTTGAGGGGGACGGCTACACCTTC. Filled out from reference TRBV29-1 and TRBJ1-2, the complete variable domain reads SAVISQKPSRDICQRGTSLTIQCQVDSQVTMMFWYRQQPGQSLTLIATANQGSEATYESGFVIDKFPISRPNLTFSTLTVSNMSPEDSSIYLCSVEGDGYTFGSGTRLTVV.